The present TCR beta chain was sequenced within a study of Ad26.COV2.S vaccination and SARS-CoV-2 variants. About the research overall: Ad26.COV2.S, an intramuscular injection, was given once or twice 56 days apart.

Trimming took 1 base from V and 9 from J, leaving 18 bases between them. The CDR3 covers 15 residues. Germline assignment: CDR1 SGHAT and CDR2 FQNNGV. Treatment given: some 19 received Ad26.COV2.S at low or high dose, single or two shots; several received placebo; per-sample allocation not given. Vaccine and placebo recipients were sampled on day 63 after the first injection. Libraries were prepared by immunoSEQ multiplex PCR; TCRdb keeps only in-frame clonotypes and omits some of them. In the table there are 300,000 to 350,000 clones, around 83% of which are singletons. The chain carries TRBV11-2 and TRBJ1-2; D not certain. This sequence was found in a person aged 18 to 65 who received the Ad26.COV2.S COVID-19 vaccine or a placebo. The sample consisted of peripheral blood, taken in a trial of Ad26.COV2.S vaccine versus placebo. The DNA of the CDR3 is TGTGCCAGCAGCTTAGGGTCCCTTACAGAGCAACGCTACACCTTC. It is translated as CASSLGSLTEQRYTF. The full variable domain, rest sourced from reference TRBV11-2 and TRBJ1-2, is EAGVAQSPRYKIIEKRQSVAFWCNPISGHATLYWYQQILGQGPKLLIQFQNNGVVDDSQLPKDRFSAERLKGVDSTLKIQPAKLEDSAVYLCASSLGSLTEQRYTFGSGTRLTVV.